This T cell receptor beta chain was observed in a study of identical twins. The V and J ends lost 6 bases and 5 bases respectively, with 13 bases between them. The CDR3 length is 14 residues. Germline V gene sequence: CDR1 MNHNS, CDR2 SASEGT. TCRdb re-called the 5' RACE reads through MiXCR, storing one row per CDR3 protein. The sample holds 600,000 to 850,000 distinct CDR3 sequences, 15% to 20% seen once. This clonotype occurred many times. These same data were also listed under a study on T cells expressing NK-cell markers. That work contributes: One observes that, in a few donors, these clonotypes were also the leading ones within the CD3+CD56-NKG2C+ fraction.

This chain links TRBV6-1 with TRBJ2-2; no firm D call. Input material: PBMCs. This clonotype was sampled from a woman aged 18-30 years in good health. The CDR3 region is CASRPGSRTGELFF. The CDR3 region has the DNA TGTGCCAGCAGACCGGGCTCGCGTACCGGGGAGCTGTTTTTT.